The next 2 T cell receptor beta chains were all read from a single sample in a study of cytomegalovirus exposure and HLA in healthy donors. The PCR made use of 60 Vbeta and 13 Jbeta primers. The table came from immunoSEQ multiplex PCR; TCRdb's copy has only in-frame clones and leaves some out. In the table there are some 140,000 clones, about four fifths of which are singletons. Sequenced input: PBMCs. All receptors come from a man aged 30-40 years in good health.

The V call is TRBV23-1, the J call TRBJ2-1; D may be TRBD1 (5 bases). TRBV23-1 is an ORF; its function is uncertain. The CDR3 length is 13 residues. V dropped 6 bases and J dropped 0 bases, with 6 bases sitting between them. The CDR3 reads CASSDSSYNEQFF. The CDR3 nucleotides read TGCGCCAGCAGCGACAGCTCCTACAATGAGCAGTTCTTC.

The V and J genes are TRBV5-5 and TRBJ1-5; 7 bases match TRBD1. The germline V gene has CDR1 SGHKS and CDR2 YYEKEE (reference sequence). CDR3 length: 13 amino acids. V gave up 4 bases and J gave up 9 bases; unmatched junction bases: 7. CDR3 loop: CASSPDRERPQHF. The CDR3 DNA is TGTGCCAGCAGCCCCGACAGGGAGCGGCCCCAGCATTTT. The full variable domain, with the rest looked up from reference TRBV5-5 and TRBJ1-5, is DAGVTQSPTHLIKTRGQQVTLRCSPISGHKSVSWYQQVLGQGPQFIFQYYEKEERGRGNFPDRFSARQFPNYSSELNVNALLLGDSALYLCASSPDRERPQHFGDGTRLSIL.